The 30 T cell receptor beta chains below were found in one sample sequenced in a study of vaccination and CD4 T cells after COVID-19. Oncomine TCR Beta short-read sequencing was applied to DNA from cultured CD4+ T cells. MiXCR, applied by TCRdb to the PCR reads, yields one record per CDR3 protein. Of around 20,000 distinct CDR3 sequences in the sample, less than 55% were seen once. No antigens are known for them. Treatment in this sample: roughly ten-day PBMC culture with coronavirus spike peptide pools or control peptides (ViraFEST assay). The sample comprised cultured CD4+ T cells from blood. Receptors were obtained from a human donor with COVID-19.

This clonotype turned up a few times. The chain carries TRBV7-2 and TRBJ1-5; tentatively, D is TRBD1 (5 bases). CDR1 is SGHTA and CDR2 is FQGNSA in the germline V gene. The CDR3 loop spans 15 amino acids. Trimming left V 1 base short and J 2 bases short, with 9 bases between. The chain's CDR3 is CASSLGGMGNQPQHF. In DNA form, the CDR3 reads TGTGCCAGCAGCTTAGGGGGGATGGGCAATCAGCCCCAGCATTTT.

This sequence joins TRBV6-5 and TRBJ1-6; perhaps TRBD1 as D (6 bases). The germline gives CDR1 MNHEY, CDR2 SVGAGI. The CDR3 spans 16 residues. Deletions cut 4 bases from V and 0 bases from J, with 10 bases between. The CDR3 nucleotides read TGTGCCAGCAGTTTACAGGGAAGCTCCTATAATTCACCCCTCCACTTT. It specifies CASSLQGSSYNSPLHF.

The chain carries TRBV12-3 or TRBV12-4 and TRBJ2-1; D remains ambiguous. This CDR3 is built from 11 residues. V was shortened by 5 bases and J by 10 bases, with 9 bases between the two germline ends. The DNA for the CDR3 is TGTGCCAGCAGTCCTCTTGGGGAGCAGTTCTTC. This gives the protein CASSPLGEQFF.

This clonotype was seen a handful of times. The chain has TRBV20-1 and TRBJ2-5; possible D gene TRBD2, 7 bases. The CDR3 consists of 15 residues. Deletions cut 2 bases from V and 2 bases from J, with 15 bases between. CDR1 is DFQATT, CDR2 SNEGSKA, per germline (reference sequence). CDR3: CSARSLAGAQETQYF. For the CDR3, the DNA is TGCAGTGCTAGATCGTTGGCGGGGGCACAAGAGACCCAGTACTTC.

This clonotype turned up a few times. The J gene is TRBJ1-1, the V gene TRBV2; 7 positions match TRBD1. Germline V gene data show CDR1 as SNHLY and CDR2 as FYNNEI. The V gene end was trimmed by 3 bases and the J gene end by 4 bases; junction bases not matched to a gene: 8. This CDR3 contains 15 residues. CDR3 nucleotide sequence: TGTGCCAGCAGTGAGAGGGGGGCAGGGGGCACTGAAGCTTTCTTT. It codes for CASSERGAGGTEAFF.

This clonotype has more than one count but fewer than ten. The V call is TRBV11-3, the J call TRBJ2-5; 11 bases align to TRBD2. CDR1 SGHNT and CDR2 YENEEA come from the germline V gene. The CDR3 spans 15 residues. V gave up 4 bases and J gave up 1 base; unmatched junction bases: 2. The CDR3 here is CASSSGTSGQETQYF. DNA of the CDR3: TGTGCCAGCAGCTCCGGGACTAGCGGCCAAGAGACCCAGTACTTC.

V usage is TRBV12-3 or TRBV12-4 and J usage is TRBJ1-2; D gene unclear. With 4 bases removed from V and 4 bases from J, the gap between germline ends came to 4 bases. The CDR3 consists of 11 residues. The CDR3 loop reads CASSWVYGYTF. The CDR3, as DNA: TGTGCCAGCAGTTGGGTCTATGGCTACACCTTC.

The rearrangement joins TRBV3-1 to TRBJ2-7; 7 bases line up with TRBD2. The V gene end was trimmed by 0 bases and the J gene end by 9 bases; junction bases not matched to a gene: 5. CDR1 and CDR2 from the germline V gene are LGHDT and YNNKEL (reference sequence). The CDR3 spans 13 residues. The CDR3 is CASSQDRGVGQYF. The CDR3 nucleotides are TGTGCCAGCAGCCAAGATCGGGGGGTGGGGCAGTACTTC.

The chain carries TRBV28 and TRBJ1-6; D is perhaps TRBD1 (6 bases). Germline V gene data show CDR1 as MDHEN and CDR2 as SYDVKM. The CDR3 consists of 14 residues. The V gene lost 2 bases and the J gene lost 5 bases, with 7 bases spanning the gap. The CDR3 DNA reads as TGTGCCAGCAGTTTAGGGACAAATAATTCACCCCTCCACTTT. Translation gives CASSLGTNNSPLHF.

The V and J genes are TRBV6-1 and TRBJ1-4, with 10 positions matching TRBD1. The CDR3 sequence is 18 residues long. CDR1 and CDR2 from the germline V gene are MNHNS and SASEGT. J lost 2 bases, V lost 7 bases, and 13 bases had no gene match. CDR3 DNA sequence: TGTGCCAGCATTAGGCGACAGGGGGCGTTAGGGACTAATGAAAAACTGTTTTTT. This encodes CASIRRQGALGTNEKLFF.

This sequence joins TRBV30 and TRBJ2-1; TRBD1 is a possible D gene (7 bases). The CDR3 consists of 13 residues. V was pared by 0 bases and J by 13 bases, with 16 bases between. In germline, CDR1 is GTSNPN, CDR2 SVGIG (reference sequence). Written as DNA, the CDR3 is TGTGCCTGGAGTGTACAGGTCGGAGGGGGCCAGTTCTTC. Encoded protein: CAWSVQVGGGQFF.

This clonotype was picked up a small number of times. V is TRBV2 and J is TRBJ2-7; D gene uncertain. V was pared by 6 bases and J by 1 base, with 1 base between. There are 10 residues in the CDR3. The germline gives CDR1 SNHLY, CDR2 FYNNEI. CDR3 residues: CASRSYEQYF. In DNA, the CDR3 is TGTGCCAGCAGGTCCTACGAGCAGTACTTC.

The chain links TRBV20-1 to TRBJ1-2; D is unresolved. The CDR3 length is 14 residues. Germline V CDR1 and CDR2: DFQATT, SNEGSKA (reference sequence). V was cut by 5 bases and J by 4 bases, with 17 bases left in between. CDR3 sequence: CSASPIGLTYGYTF. CDR3 coding DNA: TGCAGTGCTTCCCCGATTGGACTGACCTATGGCTACACCTTC.

Details on this clonotype: The limits of the CDR3 on the DNA are not certain, so only TCRdb's listed CDR3 is given. The chain's CDR3 is CASTNQTSMYLCVSYSGGAYTQYF. The chain couples TRBV11-3 to TRBJ2-3; the D call in the table, TRBD2, was not verified against the DNA. The germline V gene has CDR1 SGHNT and CDR2 YENEEA. The CDR3 has 24 residues if both end residues are counted.

Within the sample, this clonotype is large (0.1 to 1%). This sequence joins TRBV6-1 and TRBJ1-6; TRBD1 matches at 7 bases. CDR3 length equals 12 residues. CDR1 and CDR2 from the germline V gene are MNHNS and SASEGT. V lost 6 bases, J lost 14 bases, and 7 bases stayed unmatched. The CDR3 loop reads CASRPDRAALHF. The CDR3 bases are TGTGCCAGCAGACCTGACAGGGCAGCCCTCCACTTT.

This clonotype has a handful of counts. The chain has TRBV25-1 and TRBJ1-2; possible D gene TRBD1, 5 bases. The germline CDR1 and CDR2 sequences are MGHDK and SYGVNS. The V gene lost 2 bases and the J gene lost 6 bases, with 16 bases spanning the gap. This CDR3 is 15 amino acids long. The CDR3 region has the DNA TGTGCCAGCAGTGAAAGTAGACAGAGAATCGATGGCTACACCTTC. The encoded protein is CASSESRQRIDGYTF.

This clonotype was recorded once. The rearrangement joins TRBV5-1 to TRBJ1-1; D is unresolved. Germline V lookup: CDR1 SGHRS, CDR2 YFSETQ. V was trimmed by 0 bases and J by 0 bases, leaving 9 bases between them. The CDR3 runs 15 residues. The CDR3 DNA reads TGCGCCAGCAGCTTGGATTGGGGAATGAACACTGAAGCTTTCTTT. It translates to CASSLDWGMNTEAFF.

This sequence joins TRBV6-1 and TRBJ2-5; either TRBD1 or TRBD2 may fit D (6 bases each). Germline values: CDR1 MNHNS, CDR2 SASEGT. The germline V and J ends were trimmed by 9 bases and 5 bases, with 13 bases remaining between them. This CDR3 is built from 12 residues. The CDR3 sequence: CASRGAGETQYF. Written as DNA, the CDR3 is TGTGCCAGTAGGGGGGCAGGGGAGACCCAGTACTTC.

This clonotype was seen a few times. The rearrangement joins TRBV7-2 to TRBJ1-3; tentative D call: TRBD1 (5 bases). Trimming stripped 4 bases from V and 7 bases from J, with 11 bases between. CDR1 SGHTA and CDR2 FQGNSA come from the germline V gene. This CDR3 is built from 13 residues. CDR3 in DNA: TGTGCCAGCAGCTCAGACCCAGGGAACACCATATATTTT. This sequence encodes CASSSDPGNTIYF.

The chain employs TRBV12-3 or TRBV12-4 and TRBJ1-4; no clear D gene. The CDR3 loop spans 13 amino acids. V was clipped by 1 base and J by 7 bases, with 7 bases between them. The CDR3 coding sequence is TGTGCCAGCAGTTTAGTCCCAGGTGAAAAACTGTTTTTT. As protein: CASSLVPGEKLFF.

The rearrangement uses TRBV18 and TRBJ2-7, with 8 bases fitting TRBD2. Trimming cost V 6 bases and J 2 bases; bases outside gene matches: 6. Germline CDR1 KGHSH, CDR2 LQKENI. CDR3 length: 14 residues. In DNA form, the CDR3 reads TGTGCCAGCTCCAGAGAGCGGGGGACCTACGAGCAGTACTTC. Its translation: CASSRERGTYEQYF. The full variable domain, in which reference TRBV18 and TRBJ2-7 provide the parts outside the CDR3, is NAGVMQNPRHLVRRRGQEARLRCSPMKGHSHVYWYRQLPEEGLKFMVYLQKENIIDESGMPKERFSAEFPKEGPSILRIQQVVRGDSAAYFCASSRERGTYEQYFGPGTRLTVT.

Concerning this clonotype: Sequence at one end of the junction differs from germline and may be a read error. This chain joins TRBV7-9 and TRBJ1-6; D gene ambiguous. The germline V gene encodes CDR1 SEHNR and CDR2 FQNEAQ (reference sequence). This CDR3 is 14 amino acids long. The chain's CDR3 is CASGLGEGYSPLHF. The CDR3 DNA sequence: TGTGCCAGCGGCTTAGGAGAGGGATATTCACCCCTCCACTTT.

The CDR3 loop is CASSHPDTSYEQYF. The CDR3 DNA follows: TGTGCCAGCAGCCATCCGGACACTTCTTACGAGCAGTACTTC. J is TRBJ2-7 and V is TRBV25-1, with a possible D match to TRBD1 (5 bases). The V end was cut by 6 bases, the J end by 4 bases, with 16 bases between. The germline V gene encodes CDR1 MGHDK and CDR2 SYGVNS. The CDR3 extends over 14 amino acids.

The V and J genes are TRBV5-4 and TRBJ1-1; no clear D. Germline V lookup: CDR1 SGHNT, CDR2 YYREEE (reference sequence). The CDR3 has 14 residues. The V and J ends lost 0 bases and 5 bases respectively, with 11 bases between them. The CDR3 spells CASSLGAVGTEAFF. CDR3 sequence (DNA): TGTGCCAGCAGCTTGGGGGCGGTAGGGACTGAAGCTTTCTTT.

This clonotype was seen only a few times. The V gene is TRBV7-2, the J gene TRBJ2-5, with TRBD2 matching over 11 bases. Looked up from germline, CDR1 is SGHTA and CDR2 is FQGNSA. The CDR3 totals 16 residues. V was pared by 5 bases and J by 5 bases, with 10 bases of the junction left unmatched. The DNA of the CDR3 is TGTGCCAGCAGCACTCATAGCGGGGGGGAGCAGGAGACCCAGTACTTC. This encodes CASSTHSGGEQETQYF. The whole variable domain, remainder taken from reference TRBV7-2 and TRBJ2-5, is GAGVSQSPSNKVTEKGKDVELRCDPISGHTALYWYRQSLGQGLEFLIYFQGNSAPDKSGLPSDRFSAERTGGSVSTLTIQRTQQEDSAVYLCASSTHSGGEQETQYFGPGTRLLVL.

This clonotype was seen a handful of times. The chain carries TRBV6-1 and TRBJ1-2; D is undetermined. Germline V gene sequence: CDR1 MNHNS, CDR2 SASEGT. V was cut by 2 bases and J by 7 bases, with 11 bases left in between. The CDR3 covers 13 residues. CDR3 DNA sequence: TGTGCCAGCAGTGAACCGGGTTTTCTTGGCTACACCTTC. Protein: CASSEPGFLGYTF.

V is TRBV6-5 and J is TRBJ1-1; D unclear. Germline assignment: CDR1 MNHEY and CDR2 SVGAGI. V was clipped by 0 bases and J by 5 bases, with 7 bases between them. The CDR3 is 13 residues long. Written as DNA, the CDR3 is TGTGCCAGCAGTTACTCCGCGAGGACTGAAGCTTTCTTT. This translates into CASSYSARTEAFF.

The V call is TRBV6-1, the J call TRBJ1-1; a possible D gene is TRBD1 (6 bases). This CDR3 spans 15 amino acids. Germline V gene data show CDR1 as MNHNS and CDR2 as SASEGT. Trimming removed 10 bases at V and 0 bases at J, with 18 bases between. The CDR3 DNA reads TGTGCCACCCTAGAAACAGGGAACCTGAACACTGAAGCTTTCTTT. Protein sequence: CATLETGNLNTEAFF.

This clonotype was found a few times. The J gene is TRBJ2-7, the V gene TRBV20-1, with D possibly matching TRBD1 (6 bases). CDR1 and CDR2 from the germline V gene are DFQATT and SNEGSKA (reference sequence). The CDR3 contains 13 residues. Trimming left V 2 bases short and J 4 bases short, with 12 bases between. The CDR3 sequence is CSARKGVRYEQYF. The CDR3 bases are TGCAGTGCTAGAAAGGGGGTTCGGTACGAGCAGTACTTC.

The V gene is TRBV6-1, the J gene TRBJ1-6, with D maybe TRBD1 (6 bases). This CDR3 has 16 amino acids. Deletions cut 3 bases from V and 10 bases from J, with 19 bases between. CDR1 and CDR2 from the germline V gene are MNHNS and SASEGT. The CDR3 sequence: CASSDGGGLRDSPLHF. CDR3 DNA sequence: TGTGCCAGCAGTGACGGCGGGGGGCTTAGGGACTCACCCCTCCACTTT.